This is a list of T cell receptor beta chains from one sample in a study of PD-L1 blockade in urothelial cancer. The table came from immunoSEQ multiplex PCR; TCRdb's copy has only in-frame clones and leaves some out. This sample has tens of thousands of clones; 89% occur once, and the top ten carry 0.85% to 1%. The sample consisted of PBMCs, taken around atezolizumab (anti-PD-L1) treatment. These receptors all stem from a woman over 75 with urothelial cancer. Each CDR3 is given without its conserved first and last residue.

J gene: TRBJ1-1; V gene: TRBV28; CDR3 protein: ASSSSAGQMNTEAF
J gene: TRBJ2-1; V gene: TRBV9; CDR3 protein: ASSVAGSMAGGPYNEQF
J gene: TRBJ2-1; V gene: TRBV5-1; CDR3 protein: ASSHQPGQGDNEQF
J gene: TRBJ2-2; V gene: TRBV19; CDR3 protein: ASYSGRATGELF
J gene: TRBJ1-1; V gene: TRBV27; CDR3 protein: ASSHDIPNTEAF
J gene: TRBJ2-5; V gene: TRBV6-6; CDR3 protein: ASTPGRYQETQY
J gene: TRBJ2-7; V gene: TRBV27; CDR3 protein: ASSRWAGEQY
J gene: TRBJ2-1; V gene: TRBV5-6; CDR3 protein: ASNQLAGGSSYNEQF
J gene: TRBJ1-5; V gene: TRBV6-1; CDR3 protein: ASTRTGGFEPQH
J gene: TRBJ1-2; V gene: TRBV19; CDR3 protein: ASSPGLNRDGYT
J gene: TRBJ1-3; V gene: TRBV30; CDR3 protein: AWSSDSNSGNTIY
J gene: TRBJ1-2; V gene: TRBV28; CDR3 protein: ASINGQGPLLT
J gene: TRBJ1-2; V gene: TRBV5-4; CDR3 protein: ASSLEGAGYGYT
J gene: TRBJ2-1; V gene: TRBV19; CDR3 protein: ASSPGRASYNEQF
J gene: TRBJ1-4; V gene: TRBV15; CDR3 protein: ATSRDPGGTEKLF
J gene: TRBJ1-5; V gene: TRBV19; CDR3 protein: ASSPHRQLYSNQPQH
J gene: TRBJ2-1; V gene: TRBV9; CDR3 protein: ASSVGGQGFDEQF
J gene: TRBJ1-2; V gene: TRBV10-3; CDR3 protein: ATAGRGYT
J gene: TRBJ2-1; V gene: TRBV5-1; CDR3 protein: ASSQRTSGRSYNEQF
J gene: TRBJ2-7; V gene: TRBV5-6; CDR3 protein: ASSYFRLTRTSGSYEQY
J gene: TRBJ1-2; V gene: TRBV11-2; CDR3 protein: ASSKTSPGPYGYT
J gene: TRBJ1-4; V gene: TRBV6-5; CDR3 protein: ASSYASGGEEKLF
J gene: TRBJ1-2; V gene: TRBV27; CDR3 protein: ASSFSPWTGVGYT
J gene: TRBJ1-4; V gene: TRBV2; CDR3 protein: ASFERGTDNEKLF
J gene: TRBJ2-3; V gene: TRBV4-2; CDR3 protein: ASSQDLVTRGGDTQY
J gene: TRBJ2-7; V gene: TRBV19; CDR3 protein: ASSITSGPYEQY
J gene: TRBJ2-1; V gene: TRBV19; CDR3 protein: ASSILGQGGEQF
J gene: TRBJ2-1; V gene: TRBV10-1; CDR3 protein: ASSPTSGGSSYNEQF
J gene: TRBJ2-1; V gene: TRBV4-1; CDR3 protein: ASTDRAYNEQF
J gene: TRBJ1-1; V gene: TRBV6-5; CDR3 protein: ASSYSGRGFNTEAF
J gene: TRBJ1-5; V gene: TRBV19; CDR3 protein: ASSINRQFGPHQPQH
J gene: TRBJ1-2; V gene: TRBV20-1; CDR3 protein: SALDRDGYT
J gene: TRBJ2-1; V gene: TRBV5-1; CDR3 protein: ASSQPPGRGSYNEQF
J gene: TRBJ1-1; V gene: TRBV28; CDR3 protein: ATLLIPAAF
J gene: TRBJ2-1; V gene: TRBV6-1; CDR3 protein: ASSGLAGVDREQF
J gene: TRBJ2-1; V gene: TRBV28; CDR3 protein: ASSSGGSQYNEQF
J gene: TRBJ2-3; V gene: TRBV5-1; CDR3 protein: ASSLEISGSADTQY
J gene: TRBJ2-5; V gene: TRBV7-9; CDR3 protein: ASSPTSGSGETQY
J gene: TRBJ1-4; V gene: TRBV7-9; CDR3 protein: ASSLLTGANEKLF
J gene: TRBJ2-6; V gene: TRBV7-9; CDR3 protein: ASSRNTGVGANVLT
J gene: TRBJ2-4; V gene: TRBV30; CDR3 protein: AWSRQGTKNIQY
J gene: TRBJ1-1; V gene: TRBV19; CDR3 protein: ASSIQGILNTEAF
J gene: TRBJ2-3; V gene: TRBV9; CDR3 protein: ASSVVGHRDPSTDTQY